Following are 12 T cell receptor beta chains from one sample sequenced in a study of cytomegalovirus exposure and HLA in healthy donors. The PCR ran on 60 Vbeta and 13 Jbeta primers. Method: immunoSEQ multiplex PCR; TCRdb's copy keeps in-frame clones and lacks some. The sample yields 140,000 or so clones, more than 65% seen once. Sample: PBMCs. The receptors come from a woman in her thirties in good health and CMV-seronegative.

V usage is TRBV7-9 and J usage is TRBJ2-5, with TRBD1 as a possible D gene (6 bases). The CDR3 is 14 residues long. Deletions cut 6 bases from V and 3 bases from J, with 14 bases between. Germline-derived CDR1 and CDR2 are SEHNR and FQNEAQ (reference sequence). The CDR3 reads CASRSSRGEETQYF. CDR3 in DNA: TGTGCCAGCAGATCGTCCAGGGGAGAAGAGACCCAGTACTTC.

The CDR3 loop is CASSFGGDTEAFF. CDR3 nucleotides: TGTGCCAGTTCTTTTGGGGGGGACACTGAAGCTTTCTTT. The chain is built from TRBV19 and TRBJ1-1; TRBD1 might be the D (5 bases). The CDR3 covers 13 residues. V was pared by 8 bases and J by 3 bases, with 13 bases between. Germline V gives CDR1 LNHDA, CDR2 SQIVND (reference sequence). Full variable domain (missing parts from reference TRBV19 and TRBJ1-1): DGGITQSPKYLFRKEGQNVTLSCEQNLNHDAMYWYRQDPGQGLRLIYYSQIVNDFQKGDIAEGYSVSREKKESFPLTVTSAQKNPTAFYLCASSFGGDTEAFFGQGTRLTVV.

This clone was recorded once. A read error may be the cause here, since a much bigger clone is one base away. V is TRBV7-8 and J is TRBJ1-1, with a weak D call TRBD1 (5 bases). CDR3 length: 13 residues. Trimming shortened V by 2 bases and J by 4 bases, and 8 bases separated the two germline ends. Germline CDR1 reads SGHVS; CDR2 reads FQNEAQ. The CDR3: CASSLTGGTEAFF. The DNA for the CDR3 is TGTGCCAGCAGCTTAACAGGTGGCACTGAAGCTTTCTTT. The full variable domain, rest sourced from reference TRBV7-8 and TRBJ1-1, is GAGVSQSPRYKVAKRGQDVALRCDPISGHVSLFWYQQALGQGPEFLTYFQNEAQLDKSGLPSDRFFAERPEGSVSTLKIQRTQQEDSAVYLCASSLTGGTEAFFGQGTRLTVV.

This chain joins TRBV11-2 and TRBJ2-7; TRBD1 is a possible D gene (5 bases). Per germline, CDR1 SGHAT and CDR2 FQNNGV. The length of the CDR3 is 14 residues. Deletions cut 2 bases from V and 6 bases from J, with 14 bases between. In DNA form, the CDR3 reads TGTGCCAGCAGCTTAAGCGAAGGGGCGCTCGAGCAGTACTTC. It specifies CASSLSEGALEQYF.

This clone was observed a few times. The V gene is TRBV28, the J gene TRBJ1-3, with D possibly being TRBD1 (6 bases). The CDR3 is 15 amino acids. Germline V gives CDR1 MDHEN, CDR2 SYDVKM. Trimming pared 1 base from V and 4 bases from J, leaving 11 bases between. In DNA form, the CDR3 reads TGTGCCAGCAGTTTATCAGGGGAGGGCGGAAACACCATATATTTT. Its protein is CASSLSGEGGNTIYF.

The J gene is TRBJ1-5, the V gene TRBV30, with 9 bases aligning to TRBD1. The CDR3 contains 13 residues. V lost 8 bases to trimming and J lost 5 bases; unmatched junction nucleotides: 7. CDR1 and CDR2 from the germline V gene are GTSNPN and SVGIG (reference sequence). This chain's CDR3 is CAGGTGFDQPQHF. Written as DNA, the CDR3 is TGTGCCGGCGGGACAGGGTTTGATCAGCCCCAGCATTTT.

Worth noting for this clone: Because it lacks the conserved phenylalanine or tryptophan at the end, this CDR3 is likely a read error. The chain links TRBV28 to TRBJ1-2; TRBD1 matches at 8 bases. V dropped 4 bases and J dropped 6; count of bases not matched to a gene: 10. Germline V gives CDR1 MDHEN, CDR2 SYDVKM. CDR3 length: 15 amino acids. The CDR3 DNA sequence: TGTGCCAGCAGTTCTCCGAACAGGGGGGGCGATGGCTACACCGTC. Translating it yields CASSSPNRGGDGYTV.

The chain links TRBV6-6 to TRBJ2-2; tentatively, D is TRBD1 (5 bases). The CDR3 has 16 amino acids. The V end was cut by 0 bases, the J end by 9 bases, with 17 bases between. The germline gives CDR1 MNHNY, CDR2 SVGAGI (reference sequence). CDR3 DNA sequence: TGTGCCAGCAGTTACTCGACGGCAGGGAAGGTTCGGGAGCTGTTTTTT. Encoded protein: CASSYSTAGKVRELFF.

The CDR3, as DNA: TGTGCCAGCAGCGGTCTTCCTCGCGGGACAGGGAACGAGCAGTACTTC. The encoded protein is CASSGLPRGTGNEQYF. The rearrangement joins TRBV7-9 to TRBJ2-7, with 9 bases lining up with TRBD1. Germline V gives CDR1 SEHNR, CDR2 FQNEAQ (reference sequence). The CDR3 spans 16 residues. V lost 5 bases and J lost 5; bases outside the gene matches: 13.

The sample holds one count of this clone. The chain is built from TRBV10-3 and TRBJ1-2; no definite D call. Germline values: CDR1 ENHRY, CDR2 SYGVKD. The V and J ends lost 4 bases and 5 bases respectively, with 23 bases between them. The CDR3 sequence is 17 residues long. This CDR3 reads CAISALGELHATYGYTF. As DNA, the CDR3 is TGTGCCATCAGTGCTCTCGGGGAACTCCACGCAACTTATGGCTACACCTTC.

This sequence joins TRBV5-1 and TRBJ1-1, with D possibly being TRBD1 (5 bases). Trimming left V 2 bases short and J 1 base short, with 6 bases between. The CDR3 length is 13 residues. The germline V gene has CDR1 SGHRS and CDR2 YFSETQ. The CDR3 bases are TGCGCCAGCAGCTTAACAGGGAACACTGAAGCTTTCTTT. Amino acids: CASSLTGNTEAFF.

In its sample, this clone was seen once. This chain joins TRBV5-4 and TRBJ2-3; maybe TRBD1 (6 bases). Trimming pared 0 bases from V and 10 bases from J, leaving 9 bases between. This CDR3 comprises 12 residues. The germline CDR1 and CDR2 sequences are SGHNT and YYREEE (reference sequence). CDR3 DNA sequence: TGTGCCAGCAGCTTGGCACAGGGAGCGCAGTATTTT. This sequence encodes CASSLAQGAQYF.